This TCR beta chain appears in the sequencing data of a study of blood T cell repertoires in COVID-19. Looking at the study overall: Material from acute and convalescent COVID-19 was sourced from the United States, Italy and Spain. In each case, the material was cDNA or gDNA derived from T cells, B-cell-depleted T cells, or PBMCs.

Original processing notes: From reference gene primer amplification, estimates of nucleated cell counts were derived. Libraries were prepared by immunoSEQ multiplex PCR; TCRdb keeps only in-frame clonotypes and omits some of them. V and J calls and clone size follow that table, whereas D and trimming were derived from the DNA. The sample carries some 150,000 clones, 75% to 85% recorded once. This CDR3 has 14 amino acids. Germline V gene data show CDR1 as KGHSH and CDR2 as LQKENI. The V end lost 5 bases, the J end lost 6 bases, and 14 bases lay between the germline ends. The sequenced sample was peripheral blood. This TCR was recovered from a woman in her fifties or sixties with acute or convalescent COVID-19. The V call is TRBV18, the J call TRBJ1-3; tentatively, D is TRBD1 (5 bases). CDR3 loop: CASSLQAPPNTIYF. The CDR3, as DNA: TGTGCCAGCTCATTACAGGCGCCGCCAAACACCATATATTTT.